The sequence of this T cell receptor beta chain was determined in a study of OX40 agonist ivuxolimab in advanced cancers. TCRdb keeps only in-frame clones here, not all; method: immunoSEQ multiplex PCR. Among some 38,000 clones listed, around 89% were seen once. V dropped 4 bases and J dropped 6; count of bases not matched to a gene: 7. Per germline, CDR1 MNHNS and CDR2 SASEGT. CDR3 length equals 15 residues. The specimen comprised CD4+ or CD8+ T cells sorted from blood, sampled in a trial of the OX40 agonist ivuxolimab. The sequence was obtained from an adult with an advanced solid tumor such as melanoma, head and neck, liver or kidney cancer. The chain couples TRBV6-1 to TRBJ2-3; 10 positions agree with TRBD1. The DNA for the CDR3 is TGTGCCAGCAGTGTCGGACAGGGGGGCAAGGATACGCAGTATTTT. Protein sequence: CASSVGQGGKDTQYF.